The 29 T cell receptor beta chains below were found in one sample sequenced in a study of identical twins. Using its own MiXCR run on the 5' RACE reads, TCRdb lists one record per CDR3 protein. The table lists about 240,000 distinct CDR3 sequences, about 10% of them singletons. The sample comprised memory T cells sorted from blood. These receptors originate from a man aged 50 to 60 in good health.

The gene calls are TRBV6-1 and TRBJ2-7, with 8 bases aligning to TRBD2. Germline V CDR1 and CDR2: MNHNS, SASEGT. V trimming: 2 bases; J trimming: 0 bases; junction bases outside the gene matches: 9. The CDR3 runs to 17 residues. CDR3 nucleotide sequence: TGTGCCAGCAGTGAACGGCGATTTAGCGGGGCCTCCTACGAGCAGTACTTC. Its translation is CASSERRFSGASYEQYF.

This clonotype was counted many times. This chain links TRBV4-1 with TRBJ1-6; 11 bases map to TRBD1. CDR1 and CDR2 from the germline V gene are MGHRA and YSYEKL. The V and J ends lost 1 base and 6 bases, in that order; junction bases with no gene match: 17. The CDR3 has 21 residues. This CDR3 is CASSQAVVGQGAAGGNSPLHF. CDR3 coding DNA: TGCGCCAGCAGCCAAGCTGTGGTTGGACAGGGGGCCGCCGGGGGTAATTCACCCCTCCACTTT.

This clonotype was detected only a few times. The rearrangement links TRBV7-2 to TRBJ2-7; D ambiguous. The germline V gene encodes CDR1 SGHTA and CDR2 FQGNSA. Between the trimmed V and J ends, which lost 5 bases and 2 bases, there was a span of 10 bases. The CDR3 totals 13 residues. CDR3: CASSTRDAYEQYF. As DNA, the CDR3 is TGTGCCAGCAGCACGCGAGACGCCTACGAGCAGTACTTC. Looking up the rest from reference TRBV7-2 and TRBJ2-7 gives the full variable domain: GAGVSQSPSNKVTEKGKDVELRCDPISGHTALYWYRQSLGQGLEFLIYFQGNSAPDKSGLPSDRFSAERTGGSVSTLTIQRTQQEDSAVYLCASSTRDAYEQYFGPGTRLTVT.

The genes are TRBV7-8 and TRBJ2-7, with TRBD1 matching 8 bases. The V gene end was trimmed by 4 bases and the J gene end by 7 bases; junction bases not matched to a gene: 12. Germline V CDR1 and CDR2: SGHVS, FQNEAQ. The CDR3 totals 15 residues. CDR3 loop: CASSSLGTGTREQYF. Here the CDR3 DNA reads TGTGCCAGCAGCTCCCTCGGGACAGGTACGAGGGAGCAGTACTTC.

In this sample, this clonotype turned up a few times. The chain employs TRBV30 and TRBJ1-1; 7 positions match TRBD1. The V gene end was trimmed by 8 bases and the J gene end by 0 bases; junction bases not matched to a gene: 3. Germline-derived CDR1 and CDR2 are GTSNPN and SVGIG (reference sequence). The CDR3 sequence is 12 residues long. In DNA, the CDR3 is TGTGCCGGGACAGCTCTGAACACTGAAGCTTTCTTT. It translates to CAGTALNTEAFF.

At least ten counts were recorded for this clonotype. The chain recombines TRBV20-1 with TRBJ2-1; 8 bases agree with TRBD2. J was trimmed by 4 bases and V by 6 bases; bases with no gene match: 14. The germline CDR1 and CDR2 sequences are DFQATT and SNEGSKA (reference sequence). This CDR3 region has 16 residues. CDR3 coding DNA: TGCAGTGCCGTAGTCAGCGGGAGTGGCCTTTACAATGAGCAGTTCTTC. Protein sequence: CSAVVSGSGLYNEQFF.

The rearrangement links TRBV6-5 to TRBJ1-1; 12 nucleotides align to TRBD1. The CDR3 is made up of 15 amino acids. Germline CDR1 and CDR2: MNHEY and SVGAGI. V shed 4 bases, J shed 7 bases, and the junction held 7 bases outside the gene matches. The CDR3 loop reads CASSSGTGGRFEAFF. The CDR3 nucleotides are TGTGCCAGCAGTTCCGGGACAGGGGGCAGATTTGAAGCTTTCTTT.

The sample holds many counts of this clonotype. V gene TRBV20-1 combines with J gene TRBJ2-3; 8 nucleotides line up with TRBD2. Looked up from germline, CDR1 is DFQATT and CDR2 is SNEGSKA (reference sequence). The CDR3 consists of 12 residues. Trimming cost V 1 base and J 15 bases; bases outside gene matches: 9. CDR3 region: CSARGSLAEEYF. The CDR3 bases are TGCAGTGCTAGAGGATCACTAGCGGAGGAATATTTT.

This clonotype was detected ten times or more. The chain uses TRBV7-2 and TRBJ2-5, with D perhaps assigned TRBD1 or TRBD2 (5 bases each). This CDR3 has 15 amino acids. CDR1 and CDR2 from the germline V gene are SGHTA and FQGNSA. V lost 1 base and J 4 bases, leaving 13 bases between the germline ends. The CDR3 is CASSLGGIVGETQYF. The DNA of the CDR3 is TGTGCCAGCAGCTTAGGGGGGATTGTAGGAGAGACCCAGTACTTC.

This chain joins TRBV6-2 or TRBV6-3 and TRBJ2-7, with a possible D match to TRBD2 (6 bases). V lost 2 bases, J lost 4 bases, and 12 bases lay in between. CDR1 and CDR2 from the germline V gene are MNHEY and SVGEGT. This CDR3 region has 14 residues. In DNA, the CDR3 is TGTGCCAGCAGTTACGGGGGGAACGGGTACGAGCAGTACTTC. Translating it yields CASSYGGNGYEQYF.

The V and J genes are TRBV27 and TRBJ1-1; D remains unclear. V lost 4 bases to trimming and J lost 0 bases, with 9 bases between them. CDR3 length equals 14 residues. Germline V gene sequence: CDR1 MNHEY, CDR2 SMNVEV (reference sequence). CDR3 residues: CASSSSALNTEAFF. The CDR3 region has the DNA TGTGCCAGCAGTTCAAGCGCTCTGAACACTGAAGCTTTCTTT.

Note on this clonotype: A much larger clonotype is one base distant, so this may be a read error. The CDR3 reads CSVDVGVSSGQYF. CDR3 nucleotides: TGCAGCGTTGATGTCGGGGTTAGTTCTGGCCAGTACTTC. The chain uses TRBV29-1 and TRBJ2-5; tentative D call: TRBD2 (5 bases). Trimming pared 3 bases from V and 10 bases from J, leaving 18 bases between. The CDR3 spans 13 residues. In germline, CDR1 is SQVTM, CDR2 ANQGSEA. Looking up the rest from reference TRBV29-1 and TRBJ2-5 gives the full variable domain: SAVISQKPSRDICQRGTSLTIQCQVDSQVTMMFWYRQQPGQSLTLIATANQGSEATYESGFVIDKFPISRPNLTFSTLTVSNMSPEDSSIYLCSVDVGVSSGQYFGPGTRLLVL.

This clonotype came up a few times. DNA of the CDR3: TGCAGTGCTAGGGCTCCCTGGGGCTACGAGCAGTACTTC. Its translation: CSARAPWGYEQYF. The genes are TRBV20-1 and TRBJ2-7; no definite D call. The CDR3 is 13 amino acids. Trimming removed 3 bases from V and 3 bases from J, with 12 bases in between. Germline-derived CDR1 and CDR2 are DFQATT and SNEGSKA (reference sequence).

The chain joins TRBV5-6 to TRBJ2-2; no clear D. The CDR3 contains 15 residues. Trimming took off 4 bases at V and 6 bases at J, with 16 bases between the two ends. Germline values: CDR1 SGHDT, CDR2 YYEEEE. As DNA, the CDR3 is TGTGCCAGCAGCGCGGTCCGGAAGGTCGCCGGGGAGCTGTTTTTT. Protein: CASSAVRKVAGELFF. The variable domain in full, with the rest retrieved from reference TRBV5-6 and TRBJ2-2, is DAGVTQSPTHLIKTRGQQVTLRCSPKSGHDTVSWYQQALGQGPQFIFQYYEEEERQRGNFPDRFSGHQFPNYSSELNVNALLLGDSALYLCASSAVRKVAGELFFGEGSRLTVL.

This clonotype was seen repeatedly, ten times or more. The chain couples TRBV5-6 to TRBJ2-7, with 9 bases aligning to TRBD1. CDR3 size: 14 residues. Trimming removed 2 bases from V and 1 base from J; junction bases left unmatched: 1. From germline, CDR1 is SGHDT and CDR2 YYEEEE. CDR3 region: CASSFGTGSYEQYF. The CDR3 DNA follows: TGTGCCAGCAGCTTCGGGACAGGGTCCTACGAGCAGTACTTC.

This clonotype occurred many times. At one of its ends the junction is not consistent with the germline gene, which may arise from a read error. The chain has TRBV5-6 and TRBJ1-1, with TRBD1 identical over 7 bases. The CDR3 has 15 residues. Germline CDR1 reads SGHDT; CDR2 reads YYEEEE. As DNA, the CDR3 is TGTGCGAGCAGGGGGAAACTGGGGAGGAACACTGAAGCTTTCTTT. Its protein is CASRGKLGRNTEAFF.

In its sample, this clonotype was seen many times. The gene calls are TRBV12-3 or TRBV12-4 and TRBJ1-5; 7 bases align to TRBD1. Trimming removed 4 bases from V and 2 bases from J; junction bases left unmatched: 17. This CDR3 comprises 19 residues. The CDR3 coding sequence is TGTGCCAGCAGTTACTACAGGGGCCCGAGATCGGTTGGCAATCAGCCCCAGCATTTT. It specifies CASSYYRGPRSVGNQPQHF.

This clonotype showed up many times. The DNA of the CDR3 is TGCGCCAGCAGCTTGGGGACCCAGGGCCGAATGTTCTTC. As protein: CASSLGTQGRMFF. V is TRBV5-1 and J is TRBJ2-1, with a weak D call TRBD1 (5 bases). The CDR3 loop spans 13 amino acids. V was cut by 0 bases and J by 15 bases, with 16 bases left in between. From germline, CDR1 is SGHRS and CDR2 YFSETQ. Based on the CDR3 plus reference TRBV5-1 and TRBJ2-1, the full variable domain is KAGVTQTPRYLIKTRGQQVTLSCSPISGHRSVSWYQQTPGQGLQFLFEYFSETQRNKGNFPGRFSGRQFSNSRSEMNVSTLELGDSALYLCASSLGTQGRMFFGPGTRLTVL.

As concerns this clonotype: At one of its ends the junction is not consistent with the germline gene, which may arise from a read error. The chain uses TRBV12-3 or TRBV12-4 and TRBJ2-3; D not certain. CDR3 length equals 18 residues. The CDR3 coding sequence is TGCGCCGACGGTCCCGGTGTCGTGGGGAAAATCAGCACAGATACGCAGTATTTT. The encoded protein is CADGPGVVGKISTDTQYF.

This chain uses TRBV27 with TRBJ2-6; D is undetermined. The germline V gene has CDR1 MNHEY and CDR2 SMNVEV (reference sequence). The CDR3 runs to 13 residues. Here the CDR3 reads CSGTRSGANVLTF. DNA for the CDR3: TGTTCCGGCACTCGCTCTGGGGCCAACGTCCTGACTTTC.

The chain joins TRBV7-9 to TRBJ2-6; D is unresolved. The CDR3 covers 17 residues. CDR1 and CDR2 from the germline V gene are SEHNR and FQNEAQ (reference sequence). The V end was cut by 7 bases, the J end by 4 bases, with 20 bases between. The DNA for the CDR3 is TGTGCCAGCAACATTAGGAACGGCTCGTGGGGGGCCAACGTCCTGACTTTC. Translation gives CASNIRNGSWGANVLTF.

The gene calls are TRBV9 and TRBJ2-4; 10 bases are shared with TRBD1. This CDR3 comprises 17 residues. Per germline, CDR1 SGDLS and CDR2 YYNGEE. J was trimmed by 7 bases and V by 0 bases; bases with no gene match: 10. CDR3 residues: CASSVALPGTGDNIQYF. The CDR3 DNA sequence: TGTGCCAGCAGCGTAGCCCTACCGGGGACAGGGGACAACATTCAGTACTTC.

This sequence joins TRBV10-3 and TRBJ2-5; 7 nucleotides agree with TRBD2. Germline assignment: CDR1 ENHRY and CDR2 SYGVKD. Trimming cost V 0 bases and J 9 bases; bases outside gene matches: 19. The CDR3 totals 18 residues. The CDR3 sequence: CAISESGTPGTTGAAQYF. CDR3 nucleotides: TGTGCCATCAGTGAGTCGGGTACGCCCGGGACTACTGGTGCGGCCCAGTACTTC.

This clonotype was seen a few times. V is TRBV7-2 and J is TRBJ2-7, with 8 bases fitting TRBD1. The V segment lost 6 bases and the J segment 1 base; nucleotides outside the gene matches: 8. The CDR3 is made up of 15 amino acids. Per the germline V gene, CDR1 is SGHTA and CDR2 is FQGNSA. CDR3 DNA sequence: TGTGCCAGCAGATTCAGGGGGGACAGGTCCTACGAGCAGTACTTC. It yields the protein CASRFRGDRSYEQYF.

Only a few counts were recorded for this clonotype. The chain recombines TRBV28 with TRBJ2-7, with TRBD2 matching over 7 bases. Germline assignment: CDR1 MDHEN and CDR2 SYDVKM. V lost 8 bases to trimming and J lost 2 bases; unmatched junction nucleotides: 3. CDR3 size: 12 residues. In nucleotides, the CDR3 is TGTGCCAGCGAGGGGAGGGCCTACGAGCAGTACTTC. Its translation is CASEGRAYEQYF.

This chain joins TRBV29-1 and TRBJ2-1; 10 bases line up with TRBD2. From germline, CDR1 is SQVTM and CDR2 ANQGSEA. CDR3 size: 18 residues. As DNA, the CDR3 is TGCAGTGGGATGCGACTAGCGGGTAGGCATGGCTCCTACAATGAGCAGTTCTTC. Translation gives CSGMRLAGRHGSYNEQFF.

This clonotype was observed at least ten times. The chain carries TRBV7-8 and TRBJ2-1, with 7 bases lining up with TRBD2. Germline V gene data show CDR1 as SGHVS and CDR2 as FQNEAQ. Trimming at V came to 3 bases and at J to 7 bases, leaving 15 bases not matched to a gene. This CDR3 has 17 residues. CDR3 bases: TGTGCCAGCAGCTTGCCCCGCAGGCTAGCGGAGGGGAATGAGCAGTTCTTC. Its translation is CASSLPRRLAEGNEQFF.

The sample holds a few counts of this clonotype. The chain uses TRBV27 and TRBJ1-2; D possibly corresponds to TRBD1 (5 bases). Per germline, CDR1 MNHEY and CDR2 SMNVEV (reference sequence). Deletions cut 5 bases from V and 4 bases from J, with 17 bases between. The CDR3 sequence is 15 residues long. The CDR3 DNA sequence: TGTGCCAGCAGTCCCGCGGACAAGGTTGGCTATGGCTACACCTTC. This translates into CASSPADKVGYGYTF.

The chain combines TRBV5-5 with TRBJ2-7, with unresolved D. The CDR3 covers 12 residues. The V and J ends lost 3 bases and 0 bases respectively, with 4 bases between them. Germline V CDR1 and CDR2: SGHKS, YYEKEE (reference sequence). Written as DNA, the CDR3 is TGTGCCAGCAGCTGGACCTCCTACGAGCAGTACTTC. It is translated as CASSWTSYEQYF.